Below, one T cell receptor (beta chain) is given with its context. Its binding antigen is unknown. Per-nucleotide qualities are absent, and no much larger clonotype sits a single base away. Between the V and J ends, shortened by 2 bases and 2 bases respectively, the junction contains 6 bases. CDR1 is given as MNHEY and CDR2 as SVGEGT, both from the germline V gene. The CDR3, from cysteine to phenylalanine, totals 13 residues. The DNA shown is the 39-base CDR3, in frame from base 1. Whole blood was collected in K2EDTA tubes by collaborating institutions according to the institutions' own protocols. For TCRbeta analysis, collaborators shipped samples as frozen whole blood, isolated PBMCs, or DNA extracted from either of those sample types. This specimen comes from a study of blood T cell repertoires in COVID-19 (dated by TCRdb to about 2020). With respect to the entire study: Collaborator samples came from the United States, Italy and Spain and covered acute and convalescent phases of COVID-19. Where available, HLA class I and class II types were taken from metadata supplied by the sample provider and were not determined by assay-based typing. The sample metadata nearly always contained a de-identified subject ID, COVID-19 status, age in years and sex. The material from the prospective study consisted of cDNA or gDNA derived from T cells, B-cell-depleted T cells, or PBMCs. The repertoires were released in a freely available public database meant as a resource for research on the immune response to SARS-CoV-2. The dataset comprised deeply sampled blood TCRbeta repertoires from subjects exposed to, actively infected with, or recovered from COVID-19. The samples were drawn from the first 160 participants of the ongoing ImmuneRACE study and from some 1,300 subjects provided by 6 global collaborators.

Study-wide conclusions, independent of this receptor: Clinical and demographic metadata were provided uncurated, with the amount varying by source and participant.

TCRbeta CDR3 regions were amplified from genomic DNA using the immunoSEQ Assay, a bias-controlled multiplex PCR. Per the authors' processing: The number of nucleated cells in each sample was estimated by amplification of reference gene primers within the assay. Sequence reads were collapsed and filtered to measure the absolute abundance of every unique TCRbeta CDR3 rearrangement. For each sample, productive Simpson clonality was calculated by taking the square root of Simpson's diversity index across productive rearrangements. What TCRdb holds here is the immuneACCESS table cut down to in-frame rearrangements. Part of the clones is not present; checked against another copy, under half of the missing clones reflect an unresolved V gene, and the others are unexplained. V and J calls and clone size come straight from that table; D and trimming were deduced from the DNA. In this sample the table shows around 66,000 clones, around 87% of which occur a single time. The ten largest clones represent roughly 6.6% of the sample.

The sequence came from a man aged 55 to 69 with acute or convalescent COVID-19. The sequence is built from TRBV6-2 or TRBV6-3 and TRBJ1-2; no D gene call is confident. Sequenced sample: peripheral blood. CDR3 sequence: CASSYSQNYGYTF. The DNA sequence follows: TGTGCCAGCAGTTACAGTCAGAACTATGGCTACACCTTC.